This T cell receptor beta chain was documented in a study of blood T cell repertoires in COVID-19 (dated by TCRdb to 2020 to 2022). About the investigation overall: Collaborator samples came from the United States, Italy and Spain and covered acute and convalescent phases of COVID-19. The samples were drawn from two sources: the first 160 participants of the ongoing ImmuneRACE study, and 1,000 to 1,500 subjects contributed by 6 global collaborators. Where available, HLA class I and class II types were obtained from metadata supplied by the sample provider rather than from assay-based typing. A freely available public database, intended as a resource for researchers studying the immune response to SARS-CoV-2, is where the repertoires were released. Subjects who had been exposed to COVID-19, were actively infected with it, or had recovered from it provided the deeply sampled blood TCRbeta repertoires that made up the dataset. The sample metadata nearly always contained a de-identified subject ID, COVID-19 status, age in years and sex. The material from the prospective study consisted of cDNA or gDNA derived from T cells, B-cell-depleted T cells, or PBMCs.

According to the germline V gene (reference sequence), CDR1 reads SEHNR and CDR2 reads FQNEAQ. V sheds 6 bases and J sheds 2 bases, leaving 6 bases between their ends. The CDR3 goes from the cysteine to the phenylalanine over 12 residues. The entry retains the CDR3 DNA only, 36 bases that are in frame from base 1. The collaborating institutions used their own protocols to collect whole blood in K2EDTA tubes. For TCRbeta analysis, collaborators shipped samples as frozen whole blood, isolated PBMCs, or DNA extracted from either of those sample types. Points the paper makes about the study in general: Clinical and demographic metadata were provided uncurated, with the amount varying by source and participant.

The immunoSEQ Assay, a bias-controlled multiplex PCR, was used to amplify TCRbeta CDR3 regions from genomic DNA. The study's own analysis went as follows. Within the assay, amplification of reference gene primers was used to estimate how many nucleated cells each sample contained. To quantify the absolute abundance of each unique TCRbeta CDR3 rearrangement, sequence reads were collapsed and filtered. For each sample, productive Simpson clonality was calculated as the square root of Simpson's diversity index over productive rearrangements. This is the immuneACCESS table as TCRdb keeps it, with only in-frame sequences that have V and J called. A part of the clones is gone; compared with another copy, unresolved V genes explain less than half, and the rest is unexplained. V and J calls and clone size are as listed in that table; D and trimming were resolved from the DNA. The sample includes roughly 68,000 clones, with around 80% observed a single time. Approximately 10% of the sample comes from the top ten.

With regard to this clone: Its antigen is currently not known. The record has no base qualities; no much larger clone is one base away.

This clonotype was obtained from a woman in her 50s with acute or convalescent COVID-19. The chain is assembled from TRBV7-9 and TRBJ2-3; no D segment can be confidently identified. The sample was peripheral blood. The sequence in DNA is TGTGCCAGCAGACAGTACACAGATACGCAGTATTTT. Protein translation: CASRQYTDTQYF.